This TCR beta chain is drawn from a study of response to subunit inactivated influenza vaccine. The CDR3 runs to 14 residues. Germline V gives CDR1 KGHDR, CDR2 SFDVKD. Study-level points and caveats: It was suggested by the authors that few new T cells are recruited by each seasonal influenza vaccination.

As to this clonotype: Its antigen is not identified. At one end, the junction sequence differs from germline, possibly due to a read error.

One entry per CDR3 protein results from TCRdb running MiXCR on the RT-PCR reads. The sample lists around 520,000 distinct CDR3 sequences, about 10% occurring once. Material: PBMCs from blood, obtained on the day of vaccination. The receptor comes from a man aged 45-65 years who received an inactivated influenza vaccine. This sequence joins TRBV24-1 and TRBJ2-7, with 14 positions matching TRBD2. The CDR3 nucleotides read TGTGCCACCAGTGATACCGGGACTAGCGGGAGTTTGTTCTTC. Translated: CATSDTGTSGSLFF.